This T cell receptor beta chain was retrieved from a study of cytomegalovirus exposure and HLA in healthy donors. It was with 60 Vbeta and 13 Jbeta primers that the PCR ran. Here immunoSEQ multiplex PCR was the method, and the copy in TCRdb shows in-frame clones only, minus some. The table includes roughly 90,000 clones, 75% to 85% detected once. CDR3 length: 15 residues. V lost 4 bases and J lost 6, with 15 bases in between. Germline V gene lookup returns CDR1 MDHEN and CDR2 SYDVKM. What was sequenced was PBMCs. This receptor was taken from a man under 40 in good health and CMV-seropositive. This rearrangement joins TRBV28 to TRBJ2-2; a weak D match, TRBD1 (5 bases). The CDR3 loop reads CASSYPAPGPGELFF. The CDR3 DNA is TGTGCCAGCAGTTACCCAGCCCCAGGGCCCGGGGAGCTGTTTTTT.